This entry lists 32 T cell receptor beta chains sequenced from one sample in a study of CXCR3-negative and CXCR3-positive naive CD8 T cells. Study-wide points: When CXCR3-positive naive cells were set against CXCR3-negative naive cells, the former had more hydrophobic TRB CDR3s.

These receptors' antigens are unknown. Each TRB cDNA library was prepared by 5' RACE (with UMI labels). TCRdb re-called the 5' RACE reads and shows each CDR3 protein once, DNA omitted. The record lists some 53,000 distinct CDR3 sequences, of which the ten most abundant hold 0.55% to 0.6%. The sample consisted of naive CXCR3+ CD8+ T cells from blood. Described subset: CD45RO-CCR7+CD27+CD95- naive CD8+ T cells expressing CXCR3 (TNR3+). Every receptor here comes from a human donor in good health. Some clones in this sample may be carry-over from other donors' samples.

The chain is built from TRBV27 and TRBJ2-7; TCRdb outputs TRBD1, but without DNA this stays unchecked. The CDR3 has 12 residues. Germline CDR1 is MNHEY and CDR2 is SMNVEV (reference sequence). The chain's CDR3 is CASSRVGYEQYF.

The chain joins TRBV6-2 or TRBV6-3 to TRBJ2-3; the D call of TRBD1 rests on TCRdb alone, since no DNA is present to check it. Germline V gives CDR1 MNHEY, CDR2 SVGEGT. CDR3 size: 16 residues. The CDR3 sequence: CASSYVSGESTDTQYF.

V gene TRBV6-6 combines with J gene TRBJ2-7; the TCRdb D gene call, TRBD1, has no DNA to confirm it. This CDR3 has 14 amino acids. Germline V gene sequence: CDR1 MNHNY, CDR2 SVGAGI (reference sequence). The CDR3 loop reads CASIRTGGIHEQYF.

This chain joins TRBV20-1 and TRBJ1-1. The CDR3 length is 11 residues. Per germline, CDR1 DFQATT and CDR2 SNEGSKA (reference sequence). The CDR3 sequence: CSARGLREAFF.

The CDR3: CASSLAPHPPHNEQFF. This chain links TRBV12-3 or TRBV12-4 with TRBJ2-1. The CDR3 is 16 amino acids.

The V call is TRBV2, the J call TRBJ2-5; TCRdb's D call of TRBD1 is untestable without DNA. The V gene's germline CDR1 is SNHLY and CDR2 FYNNEI. This CDR3 comprises 15 residues. The CDR3 is CASSEEGTGVETQYF. Based on the CDR3 plus reference TRBV2 and TRBJ2-5, the full variable domain is EPEVTQTPSHQVTQMGQEVILRCVPISNHLYFYWYRQILGQKVEFLVSFYNNEISEKSEIFDDQFSVERPDGSNFTLKIRSTKLEDSAMYFCASSEEGTGVETQYFGPGTRLLVL.

V usage is TRBV6-4 and J usage is TRBJ2-2; TCRdb selects TRBD1, and the lack of DNA leaves this call unchecked. This CDR3 contains 16 residues. Germline V CDR1 and CDR2: MRHNA, SNTAGT. CDR3 residues: CASTPEAGGNTGELFF.

The chain is built from TRBV7-9 and TRBJ1-2; TCRdb outputs TRBD1, but without DNA this stays unchecked. Per the germline V gene, CDR1 is SEHNR and CDR2 is FQNEAQ (reference sequence). The CDR3 contains 14 residues. Here the CDR3 reads CASSSTGGLYGYTF.

The genes are TRBV14 and TRBJ2-1; the D call of TRBD1 rests on TCRdb alone, since no DNA is present to check it. The CDR3 is made up of 18 amino acids. The germline V gene encodes CDR1 SGHDN and CDR2 FVKESK. The CDR3 is CASSHGGFLRSSYNEQFF. The full variable domain, in which reference TRBV14 and TRBJ2-1 provide the parts outside the CDR3, is EAGVTQFPSHSVIEKGQTVTLRCDPISGHDNLYWYRRVMGKEIKFLLHFVKESKQDESGMPNNRFLAERTGGTYSTLKVQPAELEDSGVYFCASSHGGFLRSSYNEQFFGPGTRLTVL.

This chain joins TRBV5-1 and TRBJ2-7; TCRdb picks TRBD1, but there is no DNA to check that call. The germline gives CDR1 SGHRS, CDR2 YFSETQ. The CDR3 runs to 13 residues. The CDR3 loop reads CASSLGQGNEQYF. Based on the CDR3 plus reference TRBV5-1 and TRBJ2-7, the full variable domain is KAGVTQTPRYLIKTRGQQVTLSCSPISGHRSVSWYQQTPGQGLQFLFEYFSETQRNKGNFPGRFSGRQFSNSRSEMNVSTLELGDSALYLCASSLGQGNEQYFGPGTRLTVT.

The genes are TRBV29-1 and TRBJ2-7; with no DNA, the TCRdb D assignment of TRBD1 cannot be verified. Germline CDR1 and CDR2: SQVTM and ANQGSEA. The CDR3 contains 13 residues. The CDR3 here is CSVESTGRYEQYF.

J is TRBJ2-7 and V is TRBV19; TCRdb picks TRBD2, but there is no DNA to check that call. The CDR3 totals 14 residues. Germline V gene sequence: CDR1 LNHDA, CDR2 SQIVND (reference sequence). CDR3 loop: CASSLRRREDEQYF.

The chain joins TRBV20-1 to TRBJ1-1. Germline loops: CDR1 DFQATT, CDR2 SNEGSKA (reference sequence). The CDR3 extends over 14 amino acids. The CDR3 here is CSAWDRYMNTEAFF.

The genes are TRBV7-8 and TRBJ1-1. This CDR3 spans 13 amino acids. Germline-derived CDR1 and CDR2 are SGHVS and FQNEAQ. The CDR3 region is CASSSLGMTEAFF.

The chain employs TRBV4-2 and TRBJ2-1; as DNA is missing, the TRBD1 call by TCRdb cannot be tested. The CDR3 covers 16 residues. Germline CDR1 LGHNA, CDR2 YNFKEQ. The CDR3 reads CASSQFPGQGHNEQFF.

V gene TRBV9 combines with J gene TRBJ1-2; the D call from TCRdb, TRBD1, cannot be confirmed without DNA. Per the germline V gene, CDR1 is SGDLS and CDR2 is YYNGEE. CDR3 length equals 16 residues. CDR3: CASSEPTGPVSYGYTF.

V and J are TRBV29-1 and TRBJ1-2; lacking DNA, the TRBD1 call made by TCRdb goes unchecked. Per the germline V gene, CDR1 is SQVTM and CDR2 is ANQGSEA. This CDR3 has 17 amino acids. This chain's CDR3 is CSVVGVGAVLSNYGYTF.

The chain's CDR3 is CASSAGLNTEAFF. The J gene is TRBJ1-1, the V gene TRBV25-1; TCRdb's assignment of TRBD1 cannot be checked, as there is no DNA. Germline values: CDR1 MGHDK, CDR2 SYGVNS. The CDR3 totals 13 residues.

This chain connects TRBV4-2 to TRBJ1-4; TCRdb designates TRBD1, a call that cannot be tested without DNA. There are 17 residues in the CDR3. Germline CDR1 is LGHNA and CDR2 is YNFKEQ. The CDR3 region is CASSEITGTVTNEKLFF.

The chain links TRBV20-1 to TRBJ2-1; TCRdb lists TRBD2, though no DNA is available to test this call. Germline loops: CDR1 DFQATT, CDR2 SNEGSKA (reference sequence). The CDR3 is made up of 14 amino acids. CDR3: CSARAGTSQVEQFF.

J is TRBJ2-7 and V is TRBV29-1; the TCRdb D gene call, TRBD2, has no DNA to confirm it. The CDR3 extends over 16 amino acids. Germline V CDR1 and CDR2: SQVTM, ANQGSEA. CDR3 in amino acids: CSVEGPREPMIYEQYF.

The chain has TRBV6-6 and TRBJ2-3; the D call from TCRdb, TRBD1, cannot be confirmed without DNA. The CDR3 length is 15 residues. Per the germline V gene, CDR1 is MNHNY and CDR2 is SVGAGI (reference sequence). CDR3 residues: CASSYSEMGGDTQYF.

The J gene is TRBJ2-3, the V gene TRBV7-2; TCRdb outputs TRBD2, but without DNA this stays unchecked. The CDR3 has 15 residues. Germline lookup yields CDR1 SGHTA and CDR2 FQGNSA. Here the CDR3 reads CASSLGTSGSDTQYF.

This chain links TRBV28 with TRBJ1-5; there is no DNA to check the TCRdb D call of TRBD1. CDR3 length: 16 residues. Looked up from germline, CDR1 is MDHEN and CDR2 is SYDVKM. The chain's CDR3 is CASRTPRGGSNQPQHF.

The chain recombines TRBV28 with TRBJ2-7; the TCRdb D gene call, TRBD2, has no DNA to confirm it. Looked up from germline, CDR1 is MDHEN and CDR2 is SYDVKM. This CDR3 region has 15 residues. CDR3 amino acids: CASSFRDPWAREQYF.

The V and J genes are TRBV7-2 and TRBJ2-1; the TRBD2 assignment by TCRdb is unverifiable without DNA. CDR1 SGHTA and CDR2 FQGNSA come from the germline V gene. The CDR3 sequence is 16 residues long. CDR3 amino acids: CASSQGLAGGYNEQFF.

The chain has TRBV5-5 and TRBJ2-7; TCRdb's D call, TRBD1, is unchecked because there is no DNA. This CDR3 contains 15 residues. Per germline, CDR1 SGHKS and CDR2 YYEKEE (reference sequence). The CDR3 reads CASSWTGTTPYEQYF.

The chain uses TRBV7-6 and TRBJ1-2; TCRdb returns TRBD1, unconfirmable since there is no DNA. Per germline, CDR1 SGHVS and CDR2 FNYEAQ. The CDR3 length is 15 residues. CDR3 region: CASSRMGAGAYGYTF.

The CDR3 reads CASIRRGDRDHEQYF. The J gene is TRBJ2-7, the V gene TRBV5-1; the TCRdb call, TRBD1, lacks DNA for checking. The germline V gene encodes CDR1 SGHRS and CDR2 YFSETQ. This CDR3 region has 15 residues.

The chain employs TRBV19 and TRBJ1-1. The germline V gene has CDR1 LNHDA and CDR2 SQIVND (reference sequence). The CDR3 has 12 residues. The CDR3 spells CASMNVNTEAFF.

The chain joins TRBV7-9 to TRBJ1-1. Germline V gives CDR1 SEHNR, CDR2 FQNEAQ (reference sequence). The CDR3 loop spans 14 amino acids. The CDR3 sequence: CASSLGVGDTEAFF.

CDR3 region: CASASTEGGETQYF. The J gene is TRBJ2-5, the V gene TRBV12-5. Germline lookup yields CDR1 LGHNT and CDR2 FRNRAP. The CDR3 loop spans 14 amino acids.